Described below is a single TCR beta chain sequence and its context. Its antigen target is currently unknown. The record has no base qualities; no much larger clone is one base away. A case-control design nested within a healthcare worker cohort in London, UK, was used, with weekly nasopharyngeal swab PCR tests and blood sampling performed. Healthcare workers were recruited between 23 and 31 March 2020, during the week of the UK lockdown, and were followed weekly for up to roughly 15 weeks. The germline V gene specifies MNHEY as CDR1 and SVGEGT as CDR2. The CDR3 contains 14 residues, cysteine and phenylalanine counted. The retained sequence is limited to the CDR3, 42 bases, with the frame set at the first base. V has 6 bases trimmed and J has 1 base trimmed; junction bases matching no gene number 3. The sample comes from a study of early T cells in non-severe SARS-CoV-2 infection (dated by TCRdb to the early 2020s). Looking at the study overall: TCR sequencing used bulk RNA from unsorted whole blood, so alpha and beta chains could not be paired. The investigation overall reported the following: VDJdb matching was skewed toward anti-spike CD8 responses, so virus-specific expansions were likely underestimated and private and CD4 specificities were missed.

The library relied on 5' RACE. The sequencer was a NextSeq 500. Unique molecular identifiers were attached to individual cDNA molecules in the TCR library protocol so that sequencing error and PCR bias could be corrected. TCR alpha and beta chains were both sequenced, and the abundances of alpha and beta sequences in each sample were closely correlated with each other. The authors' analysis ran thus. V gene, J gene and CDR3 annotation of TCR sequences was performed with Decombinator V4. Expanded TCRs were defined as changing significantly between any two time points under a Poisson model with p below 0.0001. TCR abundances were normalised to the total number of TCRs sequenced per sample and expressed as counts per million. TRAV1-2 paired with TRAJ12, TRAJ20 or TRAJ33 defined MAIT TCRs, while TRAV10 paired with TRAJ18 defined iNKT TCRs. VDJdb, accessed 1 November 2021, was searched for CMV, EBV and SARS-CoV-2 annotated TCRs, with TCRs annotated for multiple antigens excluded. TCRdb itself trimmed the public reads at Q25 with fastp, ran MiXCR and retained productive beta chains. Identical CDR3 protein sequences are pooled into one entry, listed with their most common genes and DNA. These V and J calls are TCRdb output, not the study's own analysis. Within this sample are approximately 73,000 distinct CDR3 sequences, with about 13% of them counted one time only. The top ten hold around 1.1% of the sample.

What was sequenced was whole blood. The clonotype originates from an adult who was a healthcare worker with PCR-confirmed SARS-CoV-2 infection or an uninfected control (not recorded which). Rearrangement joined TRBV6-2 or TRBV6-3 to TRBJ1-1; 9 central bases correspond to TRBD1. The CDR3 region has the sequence CASSWDRANTEAFF. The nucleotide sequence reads TGTGCCAGCAGCTGGGACAGGGCGAACACTGAAGCTTTCTTT.